This TCR beta chain stems from a study of shared clonotypes between healthy human individuals (TCRdb year 2020). Looking at the study overall: A couple of women and a few men aged 18 to 49 years were included in the cohort. To estimate repertoire size and how much clonotypes are shared between individuals, the study performed deep sequencing of blood TCR repertoires from five healthy adults. For each donor, three plates each were used for CD4 naive and CD4 memory, two plates were used for CD8 naive, and one plate was used for CD8 memory. To increase sequencing depth and limit assay-specific biases, different laboratories used diverse techniques to prepare libraries and sequence TCR repertoires. Leukapheresis yielded between about 0.85 and 9 billion PBMCs per donor.

Worth noting for this clone: The specificity of this receptor is unknown. No qualities accompany the bases; no much larger clone lies one base away.

CD8 naive samples were obtained by positive selection for CCR7 among CD45RO-negative cells, yielding a CD45RA+CCR7+ population from which TemRA cells were excluded. The donors were healthy, HIV-negative adults who had no recently reported acute infections or vaccinations. Every donor was a Caucasian adult residing in Nashville, Tennessee, USA. Blood was obtained by leukapheresis, after which PBMCs were separated by Ficoll-Histopaque density gradient centrifugation and cryopreserved in liquid nitrogen vapor phase. Analytical flow cytometry was used to check the purity and quantity of every magnetically sorted T cell population. From each sorted fraction, genomic DNA was isolated and quantified by UV absorbance on a Nanodrop 2000c. Using the deep immunoSEQ assay, multiplex PCR amplified TCR CDR3 regions from genomic DNA. Extracted genomic DNA from each cell subset was spread evenly across all wells of several immunoSEQ 96-well plates, with each plate serving as a replicate. For sorted subsets, about 210 ng of genomic DNA, equivalent to 30,000 or so T cell genomes, went into each replicate PCR. The purified libraries were quantified using a Qubit 3.0 fluorometer, sized with a Bioanalyzer 2100, and then quantified again using the KAPA Library Quantification kit. A separate single-read 150-cycle Illumina NextSeq 550 flow cell was used to sequence each immunoSEQ 96-well plate. For the original study's pipeline: Because the immunoSEQ output held only junctional sequences and lacked quality scores, the filtering could not match the filtering applied to full-length reads. Sequences were annotated with PyIR, a Python wrapper for IgBLAST v1.9, and V/J genes and CDR3 were assigned using IMGT germline references. Reads were filtered out if the reads had weak V/J assignments (E-value above 1e-6), no CDR3, stop codons, out-of-frame junctions, or ambiguous translated residues. V3J clonotypes were defined as sequences sharing the same inferred V gene, J gene, and CDR3 amino acid sequence. The percentage overlap between two repertoires was calculated by dividing the number of shared unique clonotypes by the size of the smaller repertoire. Repertoire richness was assessed with RTK rarefaction, the Chao1 estimator, and Recon v2.1 estimates of unobserved clonotypes. Generation probabilities for all TCRbeta clonotypes obtained by the gDNA method from several donors were computed using OLGA. Not all clones reach the TCRdb copy of this immuneACCESS table, which keeps in-frame sequences only. Checked studies attribute under half of the gap to unresolved V genes and leave the rest unexplained. The DNA was the basis for D and trimming; V, J and clone size are from that table. The sample yields about 2.2 million clones; under 95% were counted once. In total, the top ten clones hold over 1.5% of the sample.

For this chain, trimming is 0 bases at the V end and 0 bases at the J end, and the number of junction bases without a gene match is 0. The germline V gene (reference sequence) supplies CDR1 MNHEY and CDR2 SMNVEV. The CDR3 goes from the cysteine to the phenylalanine over 17 residues. Only the CDR3 region is kept as DNA, spanning 51 bases read in frame from base 1. What the work shows at the level of the full study, not this receptor alone: Naive subsets generally had larger estimated clonotype richness than memory subsets did. Compared with non-shared clonotypes, clonotypes shared by all four sorted-subset donors had higher generation probabilities. Based on pairwise subsampling, the degree of clonotype sharing among donors was expected to be affected by sequencing depth. Because the study included a small number of donors, the genetic and exposure-history diversity represented was limited. Across a handful of donors, about 4.5% of naive CD4, 3% to 4% of naive CD8, roughly 2.2% of memory CD4, and 0.4% of memory CD8 clonotypes were shared. Rarefaction of sorted-subset datasets indicated incomplete sequencing despite the large sequencing depth. Only blood was sampled, and tissue TCR repertoires likely differ from those in blood.

Sequenced input: naive CD8+ T cells from PBMCs. According to the study, the label for this sample's cell subset or site signals: CD45RA+CCR7+. The TCR sequence derives from a man aged 18 to 35 in good health. Some clones in this sample may be carry-over from other donors' samples. The rearrangement combines TRBV27 with TRBJ2-1, and TRBD2 matches 12 of the central bases. Read as DNA, the sequence is TGTGCCAGCAGTTTATCGGGACTAGCGGGCTCCTACAATGAGCAGTTCTTC. This codes for CASSLSGLAGSYNEQFF.